This paragraph covers one T cell receptor (beta chain) sequence. Assay: immunoSEQ multiplex PCR; the TCRdb copy retains only in-frame clones and omits some. The profile shows about 130,000 clones, approximately 89% of them singletons. This entry is derived from a study of cytomegalovirus exposure and HLA in healthy donors. The CDR3 covers 16 residues. V lost 4 bases and J 0 bases, leaving 13 bases between the germline ends. Germline V gene sequence: CDR1 SEHNR, CDR2 FQNEAQ (reference sequence). This chain connects TRBV7-9 to TRBJ1-5; D perhaps matches TRBD1 (5 bases). This TCR was recovered from a woman between 18 and 29 years old in good health and CMV-seropositive. Material for sequencing was PBMCs. The CDR3: CASSSLDSDSNQPQHF. DNA of the CDR3: TGTGCCAGCAGCTCCCTCGACAGTGATAGCAATCAGCCCCAGCATTTT.